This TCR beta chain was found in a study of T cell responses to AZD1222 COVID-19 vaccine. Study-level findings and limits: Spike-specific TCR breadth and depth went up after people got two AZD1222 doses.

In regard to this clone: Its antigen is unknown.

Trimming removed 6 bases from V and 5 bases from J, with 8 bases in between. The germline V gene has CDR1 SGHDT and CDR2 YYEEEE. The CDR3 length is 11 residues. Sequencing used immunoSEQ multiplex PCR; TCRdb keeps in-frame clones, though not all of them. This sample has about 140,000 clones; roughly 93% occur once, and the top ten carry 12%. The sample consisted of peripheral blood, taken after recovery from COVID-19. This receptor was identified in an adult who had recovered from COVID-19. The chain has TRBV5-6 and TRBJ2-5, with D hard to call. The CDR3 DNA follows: TGTGCCAGCACCTTCGGGGAGACCCAGTACTTC. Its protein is CASTFGETQYF. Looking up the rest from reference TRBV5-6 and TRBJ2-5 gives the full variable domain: DAGVTQSPTHLIKTRGQQVTLRCSPKSGHDTVSWYQQALGQGPQFIFQYYEEEERQRGNFPDRFSGHQFPNYSSELNVNALLLGDSALYLCASTFGETQYFGPGTRLLVL.